This is a list of T cell receptor beta chains from one sample in a study of T-cell memory formation after mild COVID-19. TCRdb redid the calling of the 5' RACE reads with MiXCR, one entry per CDR3 protein. The sample records around 530,000 distinct CDR3 sequences, roughly a fifth being singletons. Sequencing was carried out using PBMCs or a T cell subset sorted from them (not recorded which). These receptors were taken from an adult woman who had mild COVID-19 (a few samples of this study predate the infection). Cell type and time point are not known. The conserved cysteine and the conserved F or W are not part of the CDR3 here. Each record gives: J gene, V gene, CDR3 protein.

TRBJ2-6	TRBV15	ATRGTGGPGANVLT
TRBJ2-7	TRBV4-2	ASGLASDYEQY
TRBJ1-6	TRBV12-3/TRBV12-4	ASSAGQGGSPLH
TRBJ2-7	TRBV7-6	ASSLTGPHEQY
TRBJ2-7	TRBV20-1	SAKGTYEQY
TRBJ1-1	TRBV25-1	ASSELGAAGAF
TRBJ2-2	TRBV18	ASSQYTGELF
TRBJ1-1	TRBV15	ATSRARGAAEAF
TRBJ1-1	TRBV12-3/TRBV12-4	ASSYGLGHEAF
TRBJ2-7	TRBV5-1	ASNREGSYEQY
TRBJ2-2	TRBV9	ASSVSLTQRGTGELF
TRBJ2-3	TRBV5-1	ASSWTGTGGTDTQY
TRBJ2-5	TRBV5-6	ASSDASIWGNGETQY
TRBJ1-1	TRBV6-5	ASSFWTGTEAF
TRBJ2-2	TRBV5-1	ASSRTSGRPGELF
TRBJ2-2	TRBV3-1	ASSQDQGGGLNTGELF
TRBJ1-4	TRBV12-3/TRBV12-4	ASRLTEGKLF
TRBJ2-7	TRBV5-1	ARSLAAGRNEQY
TRBJ2-5	TRBV5-1	ASSFGLAGGLIQETQY
TRBJ1-5	TRBV2	ASSEVYRGNQPQH
TRBJ2-7	TRBV19	ASSMTHWTSGLYEQY
TRBJ1-2	TRBV5-6	ASSLAPVGYGYT
TRBJ1-1	TRBV16	ASSTRQGDTEAF
TRBJ2-2	TRBV20-1	SARSTGELF
TRBJ2-5	TRBV20-1	SARIGGPETQY
TRBJ1-5	TRBV13	ASSSNVQGVRGNQPQH
TRBJ2-5	TRBV20-1	SAWDRRETQY
TRBJ2-5	TRBV5-1	ASSTSGTGHETQY